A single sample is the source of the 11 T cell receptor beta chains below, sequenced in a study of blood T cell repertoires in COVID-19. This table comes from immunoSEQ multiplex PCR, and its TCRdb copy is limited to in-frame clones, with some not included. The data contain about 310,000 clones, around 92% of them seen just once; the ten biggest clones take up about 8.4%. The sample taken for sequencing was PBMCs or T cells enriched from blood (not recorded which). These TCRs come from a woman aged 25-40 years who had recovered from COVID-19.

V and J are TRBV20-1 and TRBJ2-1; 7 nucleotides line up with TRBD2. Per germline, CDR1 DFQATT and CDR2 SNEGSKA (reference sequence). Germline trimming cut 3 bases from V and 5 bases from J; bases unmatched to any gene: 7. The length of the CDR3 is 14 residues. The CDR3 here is CSASPPSGHNEQFF. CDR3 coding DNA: TGCAGTGCTAGTCCGCCTAGCGGCCACAATGAGCAGTTCTTC.

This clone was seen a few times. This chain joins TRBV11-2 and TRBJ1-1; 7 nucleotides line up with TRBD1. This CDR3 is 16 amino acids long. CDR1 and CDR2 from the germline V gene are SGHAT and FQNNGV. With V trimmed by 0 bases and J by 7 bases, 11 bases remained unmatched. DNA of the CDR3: TGTGCCAGCAGCTTAGATCGTGGCCACAGGGGAAGTGAAGCTTTCTTT. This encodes CASSLDRGHRGSEAFF.

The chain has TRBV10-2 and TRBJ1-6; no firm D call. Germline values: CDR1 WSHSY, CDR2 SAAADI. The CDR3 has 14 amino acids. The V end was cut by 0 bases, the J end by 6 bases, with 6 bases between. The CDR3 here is CASSESEGNSPLHF. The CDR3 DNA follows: TGCGCCAGCAGTGAGTCTGAGGGTAATTCACCCCTCCACTTT.

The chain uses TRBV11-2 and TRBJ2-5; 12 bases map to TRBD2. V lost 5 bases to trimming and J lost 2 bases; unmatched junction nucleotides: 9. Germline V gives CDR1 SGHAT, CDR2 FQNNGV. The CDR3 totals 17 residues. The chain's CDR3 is CASSQGGLAGGQETQYF. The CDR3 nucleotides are TGTGCCAGCAGCCAAGGTGGGCTAGCGGGAGGGCAAGAGACCCAGTACTTC.

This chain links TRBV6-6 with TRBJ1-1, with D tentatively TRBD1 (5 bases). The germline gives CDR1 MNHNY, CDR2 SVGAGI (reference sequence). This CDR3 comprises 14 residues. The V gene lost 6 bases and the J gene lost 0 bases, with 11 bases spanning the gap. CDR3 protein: CASREVQVNTEAFF. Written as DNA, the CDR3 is TGTGCCAGCAGAGAGGTACAGGTGAACACTGAAGCTTTCTTT.

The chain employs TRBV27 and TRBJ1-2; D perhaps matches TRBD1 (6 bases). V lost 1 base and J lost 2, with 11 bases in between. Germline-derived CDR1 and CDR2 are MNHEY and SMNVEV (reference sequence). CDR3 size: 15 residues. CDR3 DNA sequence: TGTGCCAGCAGTTTATTGGGGCAGGGGAACTATGGCTACACCTTC. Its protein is CASSLLGQGNYGYTF.

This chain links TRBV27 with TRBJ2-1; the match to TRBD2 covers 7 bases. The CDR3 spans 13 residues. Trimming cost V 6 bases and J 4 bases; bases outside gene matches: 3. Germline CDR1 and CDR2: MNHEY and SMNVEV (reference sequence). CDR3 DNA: TGTGCCAGCAGAAGCGGGACTTACAATGAGCAGTTCTTC. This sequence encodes CASRSGTYNEQFF.

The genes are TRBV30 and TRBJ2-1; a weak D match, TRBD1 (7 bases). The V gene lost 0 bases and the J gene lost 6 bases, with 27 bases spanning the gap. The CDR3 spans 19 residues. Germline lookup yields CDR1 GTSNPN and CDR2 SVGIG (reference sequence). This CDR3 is CAWSVPVKGASSGSNEQFF. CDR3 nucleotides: TGTGCCTGGAGTGTACCCGTGAAGGGGGCTAGCTCCGGGAGCAATGAGCAGTTCTTC.

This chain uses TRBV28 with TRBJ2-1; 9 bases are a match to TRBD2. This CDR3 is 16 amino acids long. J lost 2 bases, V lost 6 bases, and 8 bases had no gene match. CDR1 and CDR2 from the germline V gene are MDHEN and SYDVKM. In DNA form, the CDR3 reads TGTGCCAGCAGCCCTCTAGCGGGGCAAACCTACAATGAGCAGTTCTTC. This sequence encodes CASSPLAGQTYNEQFF.

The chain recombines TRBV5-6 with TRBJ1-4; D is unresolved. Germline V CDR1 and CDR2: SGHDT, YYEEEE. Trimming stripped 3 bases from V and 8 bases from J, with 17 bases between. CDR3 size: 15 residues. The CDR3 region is CASSSAPHGVEKLFF. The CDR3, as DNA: TGTGCCAGCAGCTCCGCACCACACGGGGTAGAAAAACTGTTTTTT.

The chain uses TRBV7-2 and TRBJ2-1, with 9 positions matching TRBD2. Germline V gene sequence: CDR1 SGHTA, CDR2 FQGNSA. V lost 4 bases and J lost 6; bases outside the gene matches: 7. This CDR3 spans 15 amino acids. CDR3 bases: TGTGCCAGCAGCTGGGTAGCGGGAGTCGGCAATGAGCAGTTCTTC. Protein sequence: CASSWVAGVGNEQFF.